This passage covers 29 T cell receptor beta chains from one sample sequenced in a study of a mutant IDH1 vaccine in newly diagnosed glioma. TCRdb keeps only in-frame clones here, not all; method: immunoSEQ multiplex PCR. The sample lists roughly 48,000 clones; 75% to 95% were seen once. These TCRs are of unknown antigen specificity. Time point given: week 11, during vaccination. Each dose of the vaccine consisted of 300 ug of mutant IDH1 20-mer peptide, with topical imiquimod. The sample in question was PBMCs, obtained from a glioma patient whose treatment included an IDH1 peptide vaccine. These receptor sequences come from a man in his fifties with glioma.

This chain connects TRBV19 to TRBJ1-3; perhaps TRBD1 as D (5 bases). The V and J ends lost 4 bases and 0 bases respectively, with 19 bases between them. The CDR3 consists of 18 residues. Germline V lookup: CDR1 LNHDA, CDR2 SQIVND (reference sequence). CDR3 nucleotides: TGTGCCAGTAGTACCCAGCGGCAGGGTTCCAGCTCTGGAAACACCATATATTTT. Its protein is CASSTQRQGSSSGNTIYF.

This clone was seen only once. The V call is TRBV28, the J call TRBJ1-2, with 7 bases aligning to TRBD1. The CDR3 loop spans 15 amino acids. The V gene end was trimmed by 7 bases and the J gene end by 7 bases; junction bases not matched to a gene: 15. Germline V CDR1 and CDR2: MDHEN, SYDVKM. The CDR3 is CASTEPGAGGGGYTF. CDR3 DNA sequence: TGTGCCAGCACCGAACCCGGGGCAGGGGGAGGTGGCTACACCTTC.

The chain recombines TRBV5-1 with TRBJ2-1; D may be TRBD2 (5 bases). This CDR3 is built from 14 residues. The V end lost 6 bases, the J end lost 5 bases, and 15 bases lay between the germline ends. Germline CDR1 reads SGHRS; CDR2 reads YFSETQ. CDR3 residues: CASMRVSLDNEQFF. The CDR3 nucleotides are TGCGCCAGCATGCGGGTGAGTTTGGACAATGAGCAGTTCTTC.

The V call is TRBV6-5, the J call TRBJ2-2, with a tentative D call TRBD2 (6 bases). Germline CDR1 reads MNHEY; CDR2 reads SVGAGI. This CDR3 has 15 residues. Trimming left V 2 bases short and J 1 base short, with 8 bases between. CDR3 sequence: CASSYGTENTGELFF. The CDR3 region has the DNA TGTGCCAGCAGTTACGGGACTGAGAACACCGGGGAGCTGTTTTTT.

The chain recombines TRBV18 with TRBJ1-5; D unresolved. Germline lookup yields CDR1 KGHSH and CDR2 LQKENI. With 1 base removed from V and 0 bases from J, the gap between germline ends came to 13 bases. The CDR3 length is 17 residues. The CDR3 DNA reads TGTGCCAGCTCACCACTACCCTTAGGGAATAGCAATCAGCCCCAGCATTTT. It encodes CASSPLPLGNSNQPQHF.

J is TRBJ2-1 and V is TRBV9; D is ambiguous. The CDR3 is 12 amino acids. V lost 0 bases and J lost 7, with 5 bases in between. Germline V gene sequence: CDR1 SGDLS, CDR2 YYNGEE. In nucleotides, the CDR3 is TGTGCCAGCAGCGTAGAGGGTAATGAGCAGTTCTTC. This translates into CASSVEGNEQFF.

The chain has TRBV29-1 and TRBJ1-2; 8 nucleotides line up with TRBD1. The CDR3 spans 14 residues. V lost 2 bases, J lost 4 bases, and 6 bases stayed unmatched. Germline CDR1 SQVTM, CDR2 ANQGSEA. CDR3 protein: CSVERTGRGYGYTF. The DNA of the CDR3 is TGCAGCGTTGAAAGGACAGGGCGGGGCTATGGCTACACCTTC. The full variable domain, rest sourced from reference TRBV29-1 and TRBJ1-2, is SAVISQKPSRDICQRGTSLTIQCQVDSQVTMMFWYRQQPGQSLTLIATANQGSEATYESGFVIDKFPISRPNLTFSTLTVSNMSPEDSSIYLCSVERTGRGYGYTFGSGTRLTVV.

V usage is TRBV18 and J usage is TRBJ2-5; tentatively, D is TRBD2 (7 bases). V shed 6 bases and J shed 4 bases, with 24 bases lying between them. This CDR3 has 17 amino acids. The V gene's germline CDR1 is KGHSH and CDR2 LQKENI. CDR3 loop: CASSPGGGRGARETQYF. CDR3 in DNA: TGTGCCAGCTCGCCCGGCGGGGGCCGTGGGGCTAGAGAGACCCAGTACTTC.

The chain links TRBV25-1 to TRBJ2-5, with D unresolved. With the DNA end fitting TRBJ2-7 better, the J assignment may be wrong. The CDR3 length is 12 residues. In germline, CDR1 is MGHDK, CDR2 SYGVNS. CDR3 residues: CASRGTLYEQYF. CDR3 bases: TGTGCCAGCAGGGGCACCCTCTACGAGCAGTACTTC.

CDR3 residues: CASSLEGALTLNTEAFF. CDR3 DNA sequence: TGTGCCAGCAGCTTAGAGGGGGCTCTAACGTTGAACACTGAAGCTTTCTTT. The chain uses TRBV7-6 and TRBJ1-1; TRBD1 agrees at 7 bases. Germline V lookup: CDR1 SGHVS, CDR2 FNYEAQ. V was clipped by 1 base and J by 0 bases; unmatched bases: 8. This CDR3 region has 17 residues.

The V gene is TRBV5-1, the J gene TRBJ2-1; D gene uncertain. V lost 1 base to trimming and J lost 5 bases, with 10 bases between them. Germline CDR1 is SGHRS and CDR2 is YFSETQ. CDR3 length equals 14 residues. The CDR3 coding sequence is TGCGCCAGCAGCTTGCCCCCCCAGGACAATGAGCAGTTCTTC. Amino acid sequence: CASSLPPQDNEQFF.

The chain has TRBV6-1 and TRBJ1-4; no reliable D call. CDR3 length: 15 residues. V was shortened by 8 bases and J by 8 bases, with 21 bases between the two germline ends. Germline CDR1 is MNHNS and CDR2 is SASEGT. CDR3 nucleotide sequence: TGTGCCAGCGACCCCGAGGGCCGTCTAGGGGAAAAACTGTTTTTT. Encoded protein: CASDPEGRLGEKLFF.

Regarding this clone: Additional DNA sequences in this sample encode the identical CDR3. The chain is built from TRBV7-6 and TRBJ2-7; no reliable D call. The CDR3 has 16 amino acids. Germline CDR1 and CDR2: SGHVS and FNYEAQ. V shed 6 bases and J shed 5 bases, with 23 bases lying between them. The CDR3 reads CASSPATLRGFHEQYF. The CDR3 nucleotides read TGTGCCAGCAGTCCCGCCACTTTGAGAGGATTCCACGAGCAGTACTTC.

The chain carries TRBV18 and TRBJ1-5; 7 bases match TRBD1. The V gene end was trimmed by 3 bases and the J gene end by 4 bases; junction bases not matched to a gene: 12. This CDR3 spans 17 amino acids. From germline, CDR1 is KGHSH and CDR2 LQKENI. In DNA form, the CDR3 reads TGTGCCAGCTCACCCCCACAGGGGAACAGGGGAAATCAGCCCCAGCATTTT. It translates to CASSPPQGNRGNQPQHF.

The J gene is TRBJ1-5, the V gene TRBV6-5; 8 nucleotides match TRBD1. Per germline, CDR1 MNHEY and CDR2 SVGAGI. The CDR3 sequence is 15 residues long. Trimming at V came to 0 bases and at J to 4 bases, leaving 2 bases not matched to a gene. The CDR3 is CASSYSRQGNQPQHF. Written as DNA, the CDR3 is TGTGCCAGCAGTTACTCGAGACAGGGGAATCAGCCCCAGCATTTT.

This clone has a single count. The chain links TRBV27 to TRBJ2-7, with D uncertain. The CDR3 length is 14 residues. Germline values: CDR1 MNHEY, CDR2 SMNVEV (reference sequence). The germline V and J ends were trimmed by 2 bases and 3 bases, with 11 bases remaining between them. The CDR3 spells CASSLQDGYYEQYF. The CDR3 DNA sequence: TGTGCCAGCAGTTTACAGGACGGATACTACGAGCAGTACTTC.

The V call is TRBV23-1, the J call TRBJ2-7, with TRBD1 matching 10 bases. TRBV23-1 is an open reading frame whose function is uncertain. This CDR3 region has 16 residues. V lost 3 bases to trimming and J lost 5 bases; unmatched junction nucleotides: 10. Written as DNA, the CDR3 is TGCGCCAGCAGTCACCACTCGGGACAGGGGTTACACGAGCAGTACTTC. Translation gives CASSHHSGQGLHEQYF.

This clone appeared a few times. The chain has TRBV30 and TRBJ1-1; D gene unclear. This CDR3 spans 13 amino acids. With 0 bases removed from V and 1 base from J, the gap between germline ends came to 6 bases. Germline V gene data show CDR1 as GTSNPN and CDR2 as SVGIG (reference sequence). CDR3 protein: CAWSVLKNTEAFF. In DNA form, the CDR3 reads TGTGCCTGGAGTGTACTCAAGAACACTGAAGCTTTCTTT.

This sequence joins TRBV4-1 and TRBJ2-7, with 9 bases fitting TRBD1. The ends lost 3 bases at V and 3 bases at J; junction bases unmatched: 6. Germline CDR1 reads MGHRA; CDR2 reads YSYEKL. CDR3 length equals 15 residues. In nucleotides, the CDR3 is TGCGCCAGCAGCCACCATGGACAGGGGAACTACGAGCAGTACTTC. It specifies CASSHHGQGNYEQYF.

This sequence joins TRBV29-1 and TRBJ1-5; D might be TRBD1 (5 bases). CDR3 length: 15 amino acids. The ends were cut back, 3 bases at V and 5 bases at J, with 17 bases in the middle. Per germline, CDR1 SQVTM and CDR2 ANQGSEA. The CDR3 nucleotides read TGCAGCGTTGAGGGGCAGGGCGGGGAGGATCAGCCCCAGCATTTT. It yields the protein CSVEGQGGEDQPQHF.

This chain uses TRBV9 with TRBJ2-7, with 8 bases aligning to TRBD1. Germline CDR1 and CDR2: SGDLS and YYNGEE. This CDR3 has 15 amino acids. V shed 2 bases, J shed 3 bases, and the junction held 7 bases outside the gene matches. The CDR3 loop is CASSVDRGEGYEQYF. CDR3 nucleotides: TGTGCCAGCAGCGTTGACAGGGGAGAGGGCTACGAGCAGTACTTC.

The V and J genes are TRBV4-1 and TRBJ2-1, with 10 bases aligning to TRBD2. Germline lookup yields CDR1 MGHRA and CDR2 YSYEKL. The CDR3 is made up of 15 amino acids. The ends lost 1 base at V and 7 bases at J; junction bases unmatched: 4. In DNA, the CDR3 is TGCGCCAGCAGCCAAGGGACTAGCGGTTGGAATGAGCAGTTCTTC. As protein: CASSQGTSGWNEQFF.

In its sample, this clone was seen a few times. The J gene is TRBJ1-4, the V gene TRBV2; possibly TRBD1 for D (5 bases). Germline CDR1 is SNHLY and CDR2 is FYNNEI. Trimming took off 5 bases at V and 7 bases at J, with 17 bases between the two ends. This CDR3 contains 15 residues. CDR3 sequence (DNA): TGTGCCAGCAGTCCTCAGACAGCCTCCGCTGAAAAACTGTTTTTT. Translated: CASSPQTASAEKLFF. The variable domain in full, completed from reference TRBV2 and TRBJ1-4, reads EPEVTQTPSHQVTQMGQEVILRCVPISNHLYFYWYRQILGQKVEFLVSFYNNEISEKSEIFDDQFSVERPDGSNFTLKIRSTKLEDSAMYFCASSPQTASAEKLFFGSGTQLSVL.

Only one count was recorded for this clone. CDR3 residues: CASSPRATGRIDTQYF. DNA of the CDR3: TGTGCCAGCTCCCCCCGCGCAACGGGGAGAATTGATACGCAGTATTTT. V usage is TRBV18 and J usage is TRBJ2-3; weak D call: TRBD2 (5 bases). The V gene lost 6 bases and the J gene lost 6 bases, with 22 bases spanning the gap. The CDR3 runs to 16 residues. Germline CDR1 is KGHSH and CDR2 is LQKENI.

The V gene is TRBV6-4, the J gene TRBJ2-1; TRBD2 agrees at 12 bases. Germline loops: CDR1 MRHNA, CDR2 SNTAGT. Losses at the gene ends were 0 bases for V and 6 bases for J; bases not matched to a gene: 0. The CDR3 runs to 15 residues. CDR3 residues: CASSDSTSGSNEQFF. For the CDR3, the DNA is TGTGCCAGCAGTGACTCGACTAGCGGGAGCAATGAGCAGTTCTTC.

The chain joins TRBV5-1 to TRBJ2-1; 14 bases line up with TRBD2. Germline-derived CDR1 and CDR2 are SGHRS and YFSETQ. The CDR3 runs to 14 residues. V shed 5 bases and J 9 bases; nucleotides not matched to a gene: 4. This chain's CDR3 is CASSVGLAGVEQFF. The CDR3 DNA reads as TGCGCCAGCAGTGTGGGACTAGCGGGAGTTGAGCAGTTCTTC.

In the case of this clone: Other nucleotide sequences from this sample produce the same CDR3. This chain's CDR3 is CAISGGATDTQYF. DNA of the CDR3: TGTGCCATATCAGGCGGGGCTACAGATACGCAGTATTTT. V gene TRBV10-3 combines with J gene TRBJ2-3, with D perhaps matching TRBD2 (6 bases). From germline, CDR1 is ENHRY and CDR2 SYGVKD. Trimming stripped 9 bases from V and 3 bases from J, with 13 bases between. CDR3 size: 13 residues.

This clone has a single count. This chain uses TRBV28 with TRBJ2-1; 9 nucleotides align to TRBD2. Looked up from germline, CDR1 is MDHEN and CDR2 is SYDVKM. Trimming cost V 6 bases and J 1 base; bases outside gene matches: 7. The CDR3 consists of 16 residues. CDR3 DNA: TGTGCCAGCAGCGGGCGGGAGGGGCCTTCCTACAATGAGCAGTTCTTC. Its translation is CASSGREGPSYNEQFF.

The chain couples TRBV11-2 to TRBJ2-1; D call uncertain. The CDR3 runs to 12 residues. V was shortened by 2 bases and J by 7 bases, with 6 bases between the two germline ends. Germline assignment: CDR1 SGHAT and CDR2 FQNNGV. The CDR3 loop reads CASSLTKNEQFF. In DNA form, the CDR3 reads TGTGCCAGCAGCTTAACTAAGAATGAGCAGTTCTTC.